The sequence of this TCR beta chain was determined in a study of T cell changes during pregnancy in multiple sclerosis. Here immunoSEQ multiplex PCR was the method, and the copy in TCRdb shows in-frame clones only, minus some. Of tens of thousands of clones in the sample, more than 90% were seen once. CDR1 SEHNR and CDR2 FQNEAQ come from the germline V gene (reference sequence). Trimming at V came to 4 bases and at J to 3 bases, leaving 17 bases not matched to a gene. This CDR3 contains 19 residues. This specimen was CD8+ T cells from peripheral blood mononuclear cells, taken in the third trimester of pregnancy. V gene TRBV7-9 combines with J gene TRBJ2-3, with 9 bases aligning to TRBD2. The TCR was taken from a female donor with multiple sclerosis, enrolled in a pregnancy study. CDR3 coding DNA: TGTGCCAGCAGCTCCCCGACTAGCGGAATGAGAGGTAGAACAGATACGCAGTATTTT. Residues: CASSSPTSGMRGRTDTQYF.